This T cell receptor beta chain comes out of a study of shared clonotypes between healthy human individuals. The length of the CDR3 is 13 residues. CDR1 SGHNT and CDR2 YYREEE come from the germline V gene (reference sequence). V lost 1 base, J lost 1 base, and 4 bases lay in between. Only in-frame clones appear in the TCRdb table, and some are missing; sequencing was by immunoSEQ multiplex PCR. The table shows roughly 2.2 million clones, with just under 95% occurring only once. Study conclusions and caveats: With four donors compared, around 5% of naive CD4 clonotypes were shared.

As regards this clone: What it recognizes is unknown.

V and J are TRBV5-4 and TRBJ2-3; D not resolved. This TCR was recovered from a man aged 18-30 years in good health. Some clones in this sample may be carry-over from other donors' samples. Sequencing was performed on naive CD4+ T cells from PBMCs. This sample's subset: CD45RA+ positively selected. CDR3: CASSLPGTDTQYF. The CDR3 nucleotides read TGTGCCAGCAGCTTGCCTGGCACAGATACGCAGTATTTT.